The TCR beta chain described here comes from a study of T-cell reconstitution after alpha-beta-depleted transplantation in children. Molecular barcoding with unique molecular identifiers was used for the TCRbeta library. TCRdb re-derived calls from the PCR reads in MiXCR, one entry per CDR3 protein. The sample gives 600,000 to 700,000 distinct CDR3 sequences, roughly 15% of which show up once; approximately 1% is in the top ten. This clonotype was found many times. This TCR came from a human donor who donated a stem cell graft to a child with acute myeloid leukemia. This material consisted of PBMCs from the stem cell graft donor, taken from the stem cell graft.

The CDR3 protein is CSVEEEGRMNTEAFF. CDR3 bases: TGCAGCGTTGAAGAGGAAGGACGGATGAACACTGAAGCTTTCTTT. This rearrangement joins TRBV29-1 to TRBJ1-1; D gene ambiguous. Per the germline V gene, CDR1 is SQVTM and CDR2 is ANQGSEA. The CDR3 runs to 15 residues. V lost 0 bases and J lost 0, with 11 bases in between.